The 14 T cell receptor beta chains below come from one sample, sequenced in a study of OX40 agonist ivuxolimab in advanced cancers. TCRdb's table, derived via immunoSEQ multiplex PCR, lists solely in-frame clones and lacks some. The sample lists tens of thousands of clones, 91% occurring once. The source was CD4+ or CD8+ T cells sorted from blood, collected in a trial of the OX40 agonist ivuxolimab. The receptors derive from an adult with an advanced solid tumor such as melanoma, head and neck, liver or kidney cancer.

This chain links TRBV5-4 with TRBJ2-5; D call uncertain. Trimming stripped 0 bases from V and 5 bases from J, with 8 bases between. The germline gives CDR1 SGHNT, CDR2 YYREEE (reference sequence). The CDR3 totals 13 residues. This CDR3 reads CASSLVVGETQYF. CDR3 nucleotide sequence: TGTGCCAGCAGCTTGGTGGTCGGGGAGACCCAGTACTTC.

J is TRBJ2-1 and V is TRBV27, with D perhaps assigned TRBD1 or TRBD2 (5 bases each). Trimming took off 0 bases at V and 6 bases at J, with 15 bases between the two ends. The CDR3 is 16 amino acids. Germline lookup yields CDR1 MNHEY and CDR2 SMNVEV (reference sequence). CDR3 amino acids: CASSLSLGTEVNEQFF. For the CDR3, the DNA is TGTGCCAGCAGTTTATCACTAGGGACGGAGGTCAATGAGCAGTTCTTC.

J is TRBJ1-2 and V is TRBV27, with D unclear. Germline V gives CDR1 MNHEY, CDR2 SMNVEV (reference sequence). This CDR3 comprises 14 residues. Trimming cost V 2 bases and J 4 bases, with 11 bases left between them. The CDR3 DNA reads TGTGCCAGCAGTTTACTCAGTTCAAGCTATGGCTACACCTTC. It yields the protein CASSLLSSSYGYTF.

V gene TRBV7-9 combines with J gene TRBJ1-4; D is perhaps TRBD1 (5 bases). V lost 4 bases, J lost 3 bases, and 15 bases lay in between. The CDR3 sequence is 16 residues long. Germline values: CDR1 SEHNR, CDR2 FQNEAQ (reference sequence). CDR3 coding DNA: TGTGCCAGCAGCTCCGGGGAGGGGTTCCCTAATGAAAAACTGTTTTTT. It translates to CASSSGEGFPNEKLFF.

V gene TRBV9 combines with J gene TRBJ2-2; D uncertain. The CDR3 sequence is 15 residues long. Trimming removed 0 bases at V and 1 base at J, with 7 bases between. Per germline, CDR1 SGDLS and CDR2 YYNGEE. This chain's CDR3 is CASSVEWGNTGELFF. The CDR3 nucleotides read TGTGCCAGCAGCGTAGAATGGGGGAACACCGGGGAGCTGTTTTTT.

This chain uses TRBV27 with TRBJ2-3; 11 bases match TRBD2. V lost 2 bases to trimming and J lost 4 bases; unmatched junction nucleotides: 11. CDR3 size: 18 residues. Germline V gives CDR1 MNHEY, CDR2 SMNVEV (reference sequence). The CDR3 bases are TGTGCCAGCAGTTTAAGCCTAGCGGGAGGCTTTGGCGCAGATACGCAGTATTTT. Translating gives CASSLSLAGGFGADTQYF.

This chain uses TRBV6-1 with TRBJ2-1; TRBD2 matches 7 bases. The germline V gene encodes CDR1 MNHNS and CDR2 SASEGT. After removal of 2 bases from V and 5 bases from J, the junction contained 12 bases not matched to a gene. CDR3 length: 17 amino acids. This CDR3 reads CASSEILAAPAHNEQFF. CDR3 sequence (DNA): TGTGCCAGCAGTGAAATCCTAGCGGCCCCAGCCCACAATGAGCAGTTCTTC.

CDR3 sequence (DNA): TGTGCCAGCACTCGTGGGGAGGGGGCTATGGATGAGCAGTTCTTC. It specifies CASTRGEGAMDEQFF. This chain uses TRBV28 with TRBJ2-1; D may be TRBD1 or TRBD2 (7 bases each). V shed 7 bases and J shed 8 bases, with 21 bases lying between them. The CDR3 has 15 residues. The germline CDR1 and CDR2 sequences are MDHEN and SYDVKM.

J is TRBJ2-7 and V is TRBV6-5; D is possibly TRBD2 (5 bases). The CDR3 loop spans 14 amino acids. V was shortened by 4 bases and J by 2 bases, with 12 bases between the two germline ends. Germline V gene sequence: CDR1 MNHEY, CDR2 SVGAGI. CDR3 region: CASSSRTPAYEQYF. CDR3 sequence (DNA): TGTGCCAGCAGTTCCCGGACTCCAGCCTACGAGCAGTACTTC.

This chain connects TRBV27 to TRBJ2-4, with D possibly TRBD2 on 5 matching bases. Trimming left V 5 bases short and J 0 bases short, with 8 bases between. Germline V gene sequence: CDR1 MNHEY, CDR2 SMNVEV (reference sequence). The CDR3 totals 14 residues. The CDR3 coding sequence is TGTGCCAGCAGTCTAGGACTAGCCAAAAACATTCAGTACTTC. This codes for CASSLGLAKNIQYF.

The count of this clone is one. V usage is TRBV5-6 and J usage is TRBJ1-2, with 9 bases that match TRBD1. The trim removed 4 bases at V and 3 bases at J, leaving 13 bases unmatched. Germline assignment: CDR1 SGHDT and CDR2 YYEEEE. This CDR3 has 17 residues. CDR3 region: CASSPGTGPLTYYGYTF. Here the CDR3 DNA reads TGTGCCAGCAGCCCGGGGACAGGGCCCCTGACTTACTATGGCTACACCTTC.

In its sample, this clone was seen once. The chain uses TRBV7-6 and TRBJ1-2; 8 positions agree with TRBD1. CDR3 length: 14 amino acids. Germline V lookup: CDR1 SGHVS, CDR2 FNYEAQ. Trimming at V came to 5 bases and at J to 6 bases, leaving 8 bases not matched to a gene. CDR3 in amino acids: CASSQGQGRDGYTF. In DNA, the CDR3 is TGTGCCAGCAGCCAAGGACAGGGAAGAGATGGCTACACCTTC.

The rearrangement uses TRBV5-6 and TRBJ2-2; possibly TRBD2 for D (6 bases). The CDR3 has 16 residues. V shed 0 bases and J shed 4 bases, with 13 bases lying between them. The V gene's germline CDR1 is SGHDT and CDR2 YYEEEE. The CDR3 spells CASSLANSGITGELFF. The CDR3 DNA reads TGTGCCAGCAGCTTGGCCAATAGCGGTATCACCGGGGAGCTGTTTTTT.

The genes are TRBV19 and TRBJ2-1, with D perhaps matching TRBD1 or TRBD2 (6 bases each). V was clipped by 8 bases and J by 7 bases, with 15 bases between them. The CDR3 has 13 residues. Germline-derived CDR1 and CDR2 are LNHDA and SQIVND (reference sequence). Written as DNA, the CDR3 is TGTGCCAGTGGGTGGGGGGCCAGTAATGAGCAGTTCTTC. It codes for CASGWGASNEQFF.